These 19 T cell receptor beta chains originate from one sample sequenced in a study of blood T cells in healthy people across ages. A sample-barcoded 5' primer and a J-beta primer mix were used in a second PCR of roughly 7 to 12 cycles. TCRdb reprocessed the 5' RACE reads via MiXCR and lists one record per CDR3 protein. Of about 1,800,000 distinct CDR3 sequences listed, 28% are singletons. Sequences were obtained from blood. The receptors here all came from a woman younger than 45 in good health.

The chain employs TRBV2 and TRBJ2-1; 12 positions agree with TRBD2. Germline-derived CDR1 and CDR2 are SNHLY and FYNNEI. The CDR3 has 16 amino acids. The J segment lost 7 bases and the V segment lost 7 bases, leaving 11 bases of the junction unmatched. The CDR3 DNA reads TGTGCCAGCACTTTCCAACTAGCGGGGGGCCTAAATGAGCAGTTCTTC. Amino acid sequence: CASTFQLAGGLNEQFF.

The table lists this clonotype with many counts. The genes are TRBV6-6 and TRBJ1-6; 7 bases fit TRBD1. The CDR3 length is 15 residues. V shed 5 bases and J 5 bases; nucleotides not matched to a gene: 6. The germline V gene encodes CDR1 MNHNY and CDR2 SVGAGI (reference sequence). DNA of the CDR3: TGTGCCAGCAGTATCGGACAGGTCAATAATTCACCCCTCCACTTT. Amino acid sequence: CASSIGQVNNSPLHF.

DNA for the CDR3: TGCAGTGCTAGTCTAGGCGGGACAGGGTTGTACGAGCAGTACTTC. Translated: CSASLGGTGLYEQYF. The chain links TRBV20-1 to TRBJ2-7, with 9 nucleotides matching TRBD1. This CDR3 comprises 15 residues. Trimming took 3 bases from V and 4 from J; bases not matched to a gene: 10. Germline values: CDR1 DFQATT, CDR2 SNEGSKA (reference sequence).

A few counts support this clonotype. Since a much larger clone is just one base distant, this may be a read error. This chain joins TRBV7-3 and TRBJ1-1; D possibly corresponds to TRBD1 (5 bases). V lost 10 bases, J lost 3 bases, and 12 bases lay in between. The CDR3 contains 12 residues. The germline V gene encodes CDR1 SGHTA and CDR2 FQGTGA. For the CDR3, the DNA is TGTGCCACCGGACATGGGCACACTGAAGCTTTCTTT. Its translation: CATGHGHTEAFF. Full variable domain (remainder filled in from reference TRBV7-3 and TRBJ1-1): GAGVSQTPSNKVTEKGKYVELRCDPISGHTALYWYRQSLGQGPEFLIYFQGTGAADDSGLPNDRFFAVRPEGSVSTLKIQRTERGDSAVYLCATGHGHTEAFFGQGTRLTVV.

This clonotype was counted a few times. The gene calls are TRBV20-1 and TRBJ2-3; D remains ambiguous. Germline CDR1 is DFQATT and CDR2 is SNEGSKA (reference sequence). With 3 bases removed from V and 3 bases from J, the gap between germline ends came to 10 bases. This CDR3 comprises 13 residues. This CDR3 reads CSASLQQTDTQYF. The CDR3 DNA sequence: TGCAGTGCTAGTCTCCAGCAGACAGATACGCAGTATTTT.

The chain recombines TRBV6-1 with TRBJ2-6, with D possibly TRBD1 on 6 matching bases. CDR3 size: 17 residues. Per germline, CDR1 MNHNS and CDR2 SASEGT. V was pared by 6 bases and J by 0 bases, with 15 bases between. CDR3 loop: CASSTGLSISGANVLTF. In nucleotides, the CDR3 is TGTGCCAGCAGCACAGGGCTTTCTATCTCTGGGGCCAACGTCCTGACTTTC.

Regarding this clonotype: One end of the junction varies from germline; a read error may be responsible. V is TRBV10-2 and J is TRBJ2-3, with 8 bases that match TRBD2. This CDR3 contains 19 residues. Per the germline V gene, CDR1 is WSHSY and CDR2 is SAAADI. The CDR3 sequence: CAGSESTGWGAGGTDTQYF. CDR3 in DNA: TGCGCCGGCAGTGAGTCGACTGGGTGGGGAGCGGGAGGCACAGATACGCAGTATTTT.

The chain uses TRBV20-1 and TRBJ2-3; 9 bases map to TRBD2. Trimming at V came to 0 bases and at J to 5 bases, leaving 9 bases not matched to a gene. The germline gives CDR1 DFQATT, CDR2 SNEGSKA (reference sequence). CDR3 length equals 16 residues. CDR3 sequence (DNA): TGCAGTGCTAGAGATGGGTCTAGCGGGGAAATAGATACGCAGTATTTT. Translation gives CSARDGSSGEIDTQYF.

The chain uses TRBV5-1 and TRBJ2-2, with D maybe TRBD2 (6 bases). The CDR3 covers 16 residues. With 7 bases removed from V and 6 bases from J, the gap between germline ends came to 22 bases. The germline gives CDR1 SGHRS, CDR2 YFSETQ. CDR3 residues: CASSSHFMRRAGELFF. CDR3 in DNA: TGCGCCAGCTCTTCGCACTTTATGCGGAGGGCCGGGGAGCTGTTTTTT.

DNA for the CDR3: TGCAGTGCTAGGGGACAGGGGGGAGGAGAGACCCAGTACTTC. Amino acids: CSARGQGGGETQYF. The chain joins TRBV20-1 to TRBJ2-5, with 11 bases matching TRBD1. Looked up from germline, CDR1 is DFQATT and CDR2 is SNEGSKA (reference sequence). This CDR3 has 14 amino acids. Trimming took 3 bases from V and 4 from J; bases not matched to a gene: 4.

The chain uses TRBV6-2 or TRBV6-3 and TRBJ2-1, with TRBD2 matching 7 bases. The trim removed 5 bases at V and 10 bases at J, leaving 8 bases unmatched. The CDR3 runs to 13 residues. From germline, CDR1 is MNHEY and CDR2 SVGEGT. The DNA for the CDR3 is TGTGCCAGCAGTACGGGACTACCCAGGGAGCAGTTCTTC. Protein sequence: CASSTGLPREQFF.

This clonotype was found once. This chain uses TRBV20-1 with TRBJ1-1; D gene unclear. This CDR3 is 12 amino acids long. The V gene's germline CDR1 is DFQATT and CDR2 SNEGSKA (reference sequence). The V and J ends lost 4 bases and 1 base respectively, with 7 bases between them. The CDR3 loop is CSANWGNTEAFF. The CDR3 DNA sequence: TGCAGTGCTAATTGGGGGAACACTGAAGCTTTCTTT.

In this sample, this clonotype turned up once. The chain joins TRBV5-1 to TRBJ1-1, with a weak D call TRBD1 (6 bases). V was cut by 2 bases and J by 1 base, with 15 bases left in between. Germline V gene sequence: CDR1 SGHRS, CDR2 YFSETQ. The CDR3 has 16 amino acids. The CDR3 nucleotides read TGCGCCAGCAGCTTTAATCCGGGGGCGAGGAACACTGAAGCTTTCTTT. This gives the protein CASSFNPGARNTEAFF.

This sequence joins TRBV4-3 and TRBJ2-2; D remains unclear. Germline CDR1 and CDR2: LGHNA and YSLEER. V dropped 0 bases and J dropped 8 bases, with 19 bases sitting between them. This CDR3 is 17 amino acids long. The CDR3 spells CASSQDRAGRPRGELFF. The CDR3 nucleotides read TGCGCCAGCAGCCAAGATAGGGCAGGACGTCCTAGAGGGGAGCTGTTTTTT.

The DNA of the CDR3 is TGTGCCAGCAGCCCCAACAAGGGAAACTATGGCTACACCTTC. Protein product: CASSPNKGNYGYTF. The rearrangement joins TRBV7-2 to TRBJ1-2; no firm D call. The CDR3 has 14 residues. V was cut by 5 bases and J by 2 bases, with 12 bases left in between. Germline V gene lookup returns CDR1 SGHTA and CDR2 FQGNSA. The full variable domain, completed using reference TRBV7-2 and TRBJ1-2, is GAGVSQSPSNKVTEKGKDVELRCDPISGHTALYWYRQSLGQGLEFLIYFQGNSAPDKSGLPSDRFSAERTGGSVSTLTIQRTQQEDSAVYLCASSPNKGNYGYTFGSGTRLTVV.

This clonotype was picked up a small number of times. The gene calls are TRBV20-1 and TRBJ2-3; D gene ambiguous. This CDR3 is 13 amino acids long. Trimming took off 2 bases at V and 3 bases at J, with 9 bases between the two ends. Germline CDR1 reads DFQATT; CDR2 reads SNEGSKA (reference sequence). Here the CDR3 reads CSARITQTDTQYF. CDR3 nucleotide sequence: TGCAGTGCTAGAATTACGCAAACAGATACGCAGTATTTT.

The chain uses TRBV4-2 and TRBJ2-1; perhaps TRBD2 as D (6 bases). V dropped 0 bases and J dropped 12 bases, with 12 bases sitting between them. Germline CDR1 LGHNA, CDR2 YNFKEQ. CDR3 length: 13 residues. The CDR3, as DNA: TGTGCCAGCAGCCAAGAAATTGGCGGGGCGCAGTTCTTC. It translates to CASSQEIGGAQFF.

This clonotype has only a few counts. Given a much more abundant clone one base away, this may be a read error. The chain's CDR3 is CSVDRGTGNGYIF. The CDR3 nucleotides are TGCAGCGTTGATCGAGGAACGGGTAATGGCTACATCTTC. The chain employs TRBV29-1 and TRBJ1-2, with D unresolved. Germline values: CDR1 SQVTM, CDR2 ANQGSEA. The CDR3 is 13 amino acids. The full variable domain, with the rest looked up from reference TRBV29-1 and TRBJ1-2, is SAVISQKPSRDICQRGTSLTIQCQVDSQVTMMFWYRQQPGQSLTLIATANQGSEATYESGFVIDKFPISRPNLTFSTLTVSNMSPEDSSIYLCSVDRGTGNGYIFGSGTRLTVV.

The J gene is TRBJ1-1, the V gene TRBV20-1; D gene unclear. CDR1 and CDR2 (germline): DFQATT, SNEGSKA (reference sequence). The CDR3 covers 14 residues. Trimming pared 3 bases from V and 3 bases from J, leaving 14 bases between. The CDR3 DNA reads as TGCAGTGCTAGCCTGACACGGGAGGACACTGAAGCTTTCTTT. Protein sequence: CSASLTREDTEAFF.